This TCR beta chain was identified in a study of T cell responses to AZD1222 COVID-19 vaccine. Concerning this clone: Its antigen remains unknown.

Overall study results and limits: Spike was spanned by vaccine-associated CD4 TCRs, which were dominant at 160-218 and 743-854. Of spike-specific TCRs, nearly half reportedly target regions left unmutated in variants.

Clones were sequenced by immunoSEQ multiplex PCR, and TCRdb holds only the in-frame ones, with some missing. Here the sample spans 90,000 to 110,000 clones, roughly 87% being singletons. This TCR was recovered from an adult in good health. The sequenced sample was peripheral blood, obtained on day 0 of AZD1222 vaccination.

The CDR3 nucleotides are TGTGCCAGCAGCTTAGAGGGGGCTAGCAATCAGCCCCAGCATTTT. This sequence encodes CASSLEGASNQPQHF. This chain links TRBV7-8 with TRBJ1-5, with 7 bases fitting TRBD1. The CDR3 spans 15 residues. Looked up from germline, CDR1 is SGHVS and CDR2 is FQNEAQ. V was pared by 1 base and J by 0 bases, with 0 bases of the junction left unmatched.